The rows below give T cell receptor beta chains drawn from one sample of a study of Ad26.COV2.S vaccination and SARS-CoV-2 variants. Using immunoSEQ multiplex PCR, the repertoire was profiled, and TCRdb retains in-frame clones only, with some absent. The data show around 320,000 clones, about 85% seen once. Source: peripheral blood, taken in a trial of Ad26.COV2.S vaccine versus placebo. These receptors were taken from a person aged 18 to 59 who received the Ad26.COV2.S COVID-19 vaccine or a placebo. Both conserved end residues are part of each CDR3. The order of the fields is D gene, J gene, clone size, V gene, CDR3 DNA, CDR3 protein. The D gene is left open where the match is weak. Size is omitted from some rows. Given values are once, few, many or a class for expanded clones.

>.|TRBJ2-2|.|TRBV28
TGTGCCAGCAGTCACGGCCGCGCCACCCCCGGGGAGCTGTTTTTT
CASSHGRATPGELFF
>TRBD2|TRBJ2-5|.|TRBV5-1
TGCGCCAGCAGCTTGACCCGGGGGGACCAAGAGACCCAGTACTTC
CASSLTRGDQETQYF
>.|TRBJ2-3|.|TRBV5-5
TGTGCCAGCAGCTTGGCCCGGTCGGATACGCAGTATTTT
CASSLARSDTQYF
>.|TRBJ2-1|.|TRBV18
TGTGCCAGCTCACCAGCTGAGAGCTCCTACAATGAGCAGTTCTTC
CASSPAESSYNEQFF
>.|TRBJ2-2|.|TRBV2
TGTGCCAGCAGACAAAACACCGGGGAGCTGTTTTTT
CASRQNTGELFF
>.|TRBJ2-3|.|TRBV6-5
TGTGCCAGCGGCCGAGCAGCCGGGGCCACAGATACGCAGTATTTT
CASGRAAGATDTQYF
>.|TRBJ1-3|.|TRBV6-5
TGTGCCAGCAGTTACGGCCTTTCTGGAAACACCATATATTTT
CASSYGLSGNTIYF
>.|TRBJ2-2|.|TRBV4-2
TGTGCCAGCAGCCAAGATAAAACAGGGAACACCGGGGAGCTGTTTTTT
CASSQDKTGNTGELFF
>.|TRBJ1-4|.|TRBV11-2
TGTGCCAGCAGCAAGTATGCGGCAACTAATGAAAAACTGTTTTTT
CASSKYAATNEKLFF
>.|TRBJ1-1|.|TRBV2
TGTGCCAGCACCCCTATCCAATTCCGCACTGAAGCTTTCTTT
CASTPIQFRTEAFF
>TRBD1|TRBJ1-4|.|TRBV30
TGTGCCGGCAAAACGACAGGGGCAACTAATGAAAAACTGTTTTTT
CAGKTTGATNEKLFF
>.|TRBJ1-2|.|TRBV28
TGTGCCAGCAGCCATAGACAGAACTATGGCTACACCTTC
CASSHRQNYGYTF
>.|TRBJ2-7|.|TRBV14
TGTGCCAGCAGCGTACTACAGGGCCGAGGGGGGCGATCTTGGGAGCAGTACTTC
CASSVLQGRGGRSWEQYF
>TRBD2|TRBJ2-1|.|TRBV7-3
TGTGCCAGCAGCGTGACTAGCGGGAGCTCCTACAATGAGCAGTTCTTC
CASSVTSGSSYNEQFF
>TRBD1|TRBJ2-7|.|TRBV27
TGTGCCAGCAGTACTACAAGGGACAGGTACGGCGAGCAGTACTTC
CASSTTRDRYGEQYF
>.|TRBJ2-7|.|TRBV11-3
TGTGCCAGCAGTCGAAGACAGGTCCACGAGCAGTACTTC
CASSRRQVHEQYF
>.|TRBJ1-5|few|TRBV7-3
TGTGCCAGCAGCCAAATGGGGGGCAATCAGCCCCAGCATTTT
CASSQMGGNQPQHF
>.|TRBJ2-4|.|TRBV20-1
TGCAGTGCTAGTCGGGTCAACAGGGTAATGGGCATTCAGTACTTC
CSASRVNRVMGIQYF
>TRBD2|TRBJ2-1|.|TRBV28
TGTGCCAGCAACAAGAAGTGGGGGGGCTACAATGAGCAGTTCTTC
CASNKKWGGYNEQFF
>.|TRBJ1-2|.|TRBV5-4
TGTGCCAGCAGCCCCGGACAGTCCTATGGCTACACCTTC
CASSPGQSYGYTF
>.|TRBJ2-7|.|TRBV7-8
TGTGCCAGCAGCTTAGCGCTACAGACCGAGCAGTACTTC
CASSLALQTEQYF
>.|TRBJ1-3|.|TRBV15
TGTGCCACCAGCAGAGATAGAGTGGGCAGGATGGCGGGAAACACCATATATTTT
CATSRDRVGRMAGNTIYF
>TRBD1|TRBJ1-5|.|TRBV19
TGTGCCAGTAGTAAAGACAGGGCCCAGCCCCAGCATTTT
CASSKDRAQPQHF
>TRBD1|TRBJ1-2|.|TRBV5-1
TGCGCCAGCAGCTTACCTAGGACAGGGGGCGCTTATGGCTACACCTTC
CASSLPRTGGAYGYTF
>TRBD2|TRBJ2-3|.|TRBV7-2
TGTGCCAGCAGCTACCGGCGAGCGGGGGGCCCGTCGAGGCCAGATACGCAGTATTTT
CASSYRRAGGPSRPDTQYF
>.|TRBJ2-2|.|TRBV5-1
TGCGCCAGCAGCGGAAAGCAGGGTGTTAACACCGGGGAGCTGTTTTTT
CASSGKQGVNTGELFF
>TRBD1|TRBJ2-1|.|TRBV5-4
TGTGCCAGCAGCTTGGGCGGGACAGGGAAGTACAATGAGCAGTTCTTC
CASSLGGTGKYNEQFF
>.|TRBJ1-2|.|TRBV11-2
TGTGCCAGCAGCTTACGTAGCCTTAACTATGGCTACACCTTC
CASSLRSLNYGYTF
>.|TRBJ2-3|.|TRBV5-1
TGCGCCAGCAGCTTCGGCGCCACAGATACGCAGTATTTT
CASSFGATDTQYF
>.|TRBJ2-1|.|TRBV28
TGTGCCAGCAGTTTACCAGCGGGCAATGAGCAGTTCTTC
CASSLPAGNEQFF
>.|TRBJ2-7|.|TRBV27
TGTGCCAGCAGTTTATTGGGGGCAGGCTACGAGCAGTACTTC
CASSLLGAGYEQYF
>.|TRBJ2-1|.|TRBV12-5
TGTGCTAGTGGTTTGGACAGGGCGATGGAGCAGTTCTTC
CASGLDRAMEQFF
>TRBD2|TRBJ2-5|.|TRBV2
TGTGCCACACAGACCCTAGCGGGGACCCAAGAGACCCAGTACTTC
CATQTLAGTQETQYF
>TRBD1|TRBJ2-2|.|TRBV6-5
TGTGCCAGCAGGAACAGGGGCGTAAACACCGGGGAGCTGTTTTTT
CASRNRGVNTGELFF
>.|TRBJ1-1|.|TRBV5-1
TGCGCCAGCAGCCTGACTGACGGAACTGAAGCTTTCTTT
CASSLTDGTEAFF
>.|TRBJ2-3|.|TRBV18
TGTGCCAGCTCACCAAACCAGCCGGAAGATTCGCAGTATTTT
CASSPNQPEDSQYF
>.|TRBJ2-1|.|TRBV21-1
TGTGCCAGCAGCAAATCGACGCTCCATTACAATGAGCAGTTCTTC
CASSKSTLHYNEQFF
>TRBD2|TRBJ2-3|.|TRBV7-3
TGTGCCAGCAGCTCCCTAAGGACTAGCGGGGGCCCAGATACGCAGTATTTT
CASSSLRTSGGPDTQYF
>.|TRBJ1-1|once|TRBV6-2/TRBV6-3
TGTGCCAGCAGTTACTCTGGGGAGAACACTGAAGCTTTCTTT
CASSYSGENTEAFF
>.|TRBJ2-5|.|TRBV5-1
TGCGCCAGCAGCTTGGGACTCGGGGAGACCCAGTACTTC
CASSLGLGETQYF
>.|TRBJ1-1|.|TRBV10-3
TGTGCCATCAGTGAGACAGGCCTTGAAGCTTTCTTT
CAISETGLEAFF
>TRBD1|TRBJ1-5|once|TRBV19
TGTGCCACACGGACAGGCGATGGCAATCAGCCCCAGCATTTT
CATRTGDGNQPQHF